This T cell receptor beta chain was sequenced in a study of a mutant IDH1 vaccine in newly diagnosed glioma. Study in general: Beforehand, treatment had been radiotherapy, temozolomide, or both; the majority received both.

Regarding this clone: The antigen is not known.

V lost 0 bases, J lost 9 bases, and 21 bases lay in between. The CDR3 is 17 amino acids. Germline V gene sequence: CDR1 SNHLY, CDR2 FYNNEI. Sequencing was performed with immunoSEQ multiplex PCR; in TCRdb, only in-frame clones are kept and a portion is missing. The data contain roughly 50,000 clones, over 70% of them seen just once; the ten biggest clones take up approximately 3.1%. Time point in this sample: week 5, during vaccination. Mutant IDH1 20-mer peptide, at 300 ug, made up each vaccine dose, with topical imiquimod. This rearrangement joins TRBV2 to TRBJ2-1; D assignment may be TRBD1 or TRBD2 (6 bases each). The sequencing here drew on PBMCs, taken from a glioma patient whose treatment included an IDH1 peptide vaccine. The receptor was derived from a man aged 30 to 45 with glioma. CDR3 DNA: TGTGCCAGCAGTGAAGCTGGGAGAGGTTTAGGGGGGAGTGAGCAGTTCTTC. Residues: CASSEAGRGLGGSEQFF.